In this sample, the clone carrying this TCR beta chain turned up a few times. As yet, its antigen is unknown. This specimen belongs to a study of T-cell memory formation after mild COVID-19. Overall study findings and caveats: Cross-reactive memory seemingly joined, as some responding clones were found in pre-infection memory. Clones that got smaller from day 15 to 85 had even CD4/CD8, while clones growing later tipped toward CD4+.

The CDR3 has 14 amino acids. Germline loops: CDR1 SEHNR, CDR2 FQNEAQ (reference sequence). V lost 6 bases to trimming and J lost 7 bases, with 18 bases between them. The 5'RACE method, run with constant-segment primers, produced TCR alpha and TCR beta cDNA libraries (carrying sample barcodes and UMIs). Using its own MiXCR run on the 5' RACE reads, TCRdb lists one record per CDR3 protein. Altogether just over 350,000 distinct CDR3 sequences are present, approximately 15% being singletons, with the ten largest covering under 25%. The rearrangement links TRBV7-9 to TRBJ1-1; D gene unclear. This sequence was found in a young man who had mild COVID-19 (a few samples of this study predate the infection). Cell type and time point are not known. Material: PBMCs or a T cell subset sorted from them (not recorded which). As DNA, the CDR3 is TGTGCCAGCAGGATCCAGGAGTCGGGTATTGAAGCTTTCTTT. Its protein is CASRIQESGIEAFF.